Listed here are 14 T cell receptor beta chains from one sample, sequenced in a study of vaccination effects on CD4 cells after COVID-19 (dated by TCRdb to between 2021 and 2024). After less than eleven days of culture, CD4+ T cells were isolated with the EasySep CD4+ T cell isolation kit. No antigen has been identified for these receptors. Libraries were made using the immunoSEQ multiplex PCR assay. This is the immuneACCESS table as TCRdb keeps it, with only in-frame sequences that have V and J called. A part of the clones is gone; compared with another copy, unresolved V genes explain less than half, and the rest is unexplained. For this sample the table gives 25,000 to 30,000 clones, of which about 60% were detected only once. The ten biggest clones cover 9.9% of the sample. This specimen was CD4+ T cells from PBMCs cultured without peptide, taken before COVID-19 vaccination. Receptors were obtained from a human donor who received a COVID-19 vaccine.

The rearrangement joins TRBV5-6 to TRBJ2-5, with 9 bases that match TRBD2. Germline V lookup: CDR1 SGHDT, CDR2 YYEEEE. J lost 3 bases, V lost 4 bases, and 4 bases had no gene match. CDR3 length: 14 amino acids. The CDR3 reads CASSPGTSKETQYF. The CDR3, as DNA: TGTGCCAGCAGCCCCGGGACTAGCAAAGAGACCCAGTACTTC.

The CDR3 DNA reads TGTGCCAGCAGCTTGGACGTGTCAGATACGCAGTATTTT. As protein: CASSLDVSDTQYF. V usage is TRBV12-3 or TRBV12-4 and J usage is TRBJ2-3; no clear D gene. This CDR3 has 13 amino acids. Trimming shortened V by 6 bases and J by 4 bases, and 11 bases separated the two germline ends.

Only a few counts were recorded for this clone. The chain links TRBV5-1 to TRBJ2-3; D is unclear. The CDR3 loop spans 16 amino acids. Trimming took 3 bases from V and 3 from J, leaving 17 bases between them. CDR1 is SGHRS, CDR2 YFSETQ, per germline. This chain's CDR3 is CASSSPTAFGTDTQYF. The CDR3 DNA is TGCGCCAGCAGCTCACCGACCGCATTTGGTACAGATACGCAGTATTTT.

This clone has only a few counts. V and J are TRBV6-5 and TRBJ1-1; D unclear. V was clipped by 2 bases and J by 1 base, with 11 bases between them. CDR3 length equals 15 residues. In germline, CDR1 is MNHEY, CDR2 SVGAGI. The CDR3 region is CASSYKARANTEAFF. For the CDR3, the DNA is TGTGCCAGCAGTTACAAGGCCAGAGCGAACACTGAAGCTTTCTTT.

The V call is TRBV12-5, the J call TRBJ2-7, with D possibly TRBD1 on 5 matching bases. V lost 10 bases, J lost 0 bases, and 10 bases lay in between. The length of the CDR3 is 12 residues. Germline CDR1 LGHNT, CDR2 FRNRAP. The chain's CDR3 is CATTTDSYEQYF. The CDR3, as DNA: TGTGCTACCACGACAGACTCCTACGAGCAGTACTTC.

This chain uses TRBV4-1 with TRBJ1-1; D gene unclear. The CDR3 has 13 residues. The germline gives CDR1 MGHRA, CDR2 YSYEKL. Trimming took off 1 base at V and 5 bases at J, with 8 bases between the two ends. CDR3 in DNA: TGCGCCAGCAGCCAAGCCCCAGCTACTGAAGCTTTCTTT. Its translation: CASSQAPATEAFF.

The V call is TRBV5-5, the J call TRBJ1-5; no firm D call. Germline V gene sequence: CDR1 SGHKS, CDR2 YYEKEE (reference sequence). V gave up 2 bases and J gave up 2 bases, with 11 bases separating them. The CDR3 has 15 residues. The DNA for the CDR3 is TGTGCCAGCAGCTTAGTGATAGTTGGCAATCAGCCCCAGCATTTT. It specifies CASSLVIVGNQPQHF.

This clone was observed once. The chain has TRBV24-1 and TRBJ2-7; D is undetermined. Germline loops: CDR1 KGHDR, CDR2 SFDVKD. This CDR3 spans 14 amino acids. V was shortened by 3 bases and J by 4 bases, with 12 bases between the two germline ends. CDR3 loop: CATSDTLVPYEQYF. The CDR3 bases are TGTGCCACCAGTGATACCCTGGTCCCTTACGAGCAGTACTTC.

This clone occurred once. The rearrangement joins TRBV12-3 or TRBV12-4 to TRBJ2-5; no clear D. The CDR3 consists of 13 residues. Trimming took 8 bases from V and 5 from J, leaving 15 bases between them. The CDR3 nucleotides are TGTGCCAGCGCAATCACGGAACGGGAGACCCAGTACTTC. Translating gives CASAITERETQYF.

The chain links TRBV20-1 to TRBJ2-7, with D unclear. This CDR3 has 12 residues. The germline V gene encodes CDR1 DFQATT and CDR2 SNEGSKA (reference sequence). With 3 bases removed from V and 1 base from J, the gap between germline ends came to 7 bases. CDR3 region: CSASGRSYEQYF. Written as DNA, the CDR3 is TGCAGTGCTAGTGGCAGGTCCTACGAGCAGTACTTC.

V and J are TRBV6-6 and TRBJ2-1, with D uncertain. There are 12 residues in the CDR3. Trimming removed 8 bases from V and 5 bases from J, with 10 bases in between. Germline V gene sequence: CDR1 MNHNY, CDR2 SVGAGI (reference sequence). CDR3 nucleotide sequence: TGTGCCAGCCAAGGCCAGGACAATGAGCAGTTCTTC. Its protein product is CASQGQDNEQFF.

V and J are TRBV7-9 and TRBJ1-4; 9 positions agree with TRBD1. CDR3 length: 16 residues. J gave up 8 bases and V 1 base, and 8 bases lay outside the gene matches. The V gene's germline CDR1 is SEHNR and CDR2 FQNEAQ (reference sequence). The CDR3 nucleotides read TGTGCCAGCAGCTTAGGTTACGGCGGGACAGGGGAAAAACTGTTTTTT. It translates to CASSLGYGGTGEKLFF.

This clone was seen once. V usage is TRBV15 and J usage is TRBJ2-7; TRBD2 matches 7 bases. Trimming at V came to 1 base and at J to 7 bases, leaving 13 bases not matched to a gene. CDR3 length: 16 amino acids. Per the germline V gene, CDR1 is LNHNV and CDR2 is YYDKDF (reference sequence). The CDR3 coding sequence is TGTGCCACCAGCAGAGTAATAAAGCGGGGTCCGGAAGAGCAGTACTTC. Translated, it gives CATSRVIKRGPEEQYF. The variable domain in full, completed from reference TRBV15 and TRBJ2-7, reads DAMVIQNPRYQVTQFGKPVTLSCSQTLNHNVMYWYQQKSSQAPKLLFHYYDKDFNNEADTPDNFQSRRPNTSFCFLDIRSPGLGDTAMYLCATSRVIKRGPEEQYFGPGTRLTVT.

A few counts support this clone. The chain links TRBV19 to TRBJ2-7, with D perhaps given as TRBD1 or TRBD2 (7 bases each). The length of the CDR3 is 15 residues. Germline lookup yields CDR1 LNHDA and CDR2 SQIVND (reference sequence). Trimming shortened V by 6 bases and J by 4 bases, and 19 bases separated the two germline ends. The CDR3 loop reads CASSPAQGGGYEQYF. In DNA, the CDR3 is TGTGCCAGTAGCCCGGCGCAGGGGGGAGGGTACGAGCAGTACTTC.